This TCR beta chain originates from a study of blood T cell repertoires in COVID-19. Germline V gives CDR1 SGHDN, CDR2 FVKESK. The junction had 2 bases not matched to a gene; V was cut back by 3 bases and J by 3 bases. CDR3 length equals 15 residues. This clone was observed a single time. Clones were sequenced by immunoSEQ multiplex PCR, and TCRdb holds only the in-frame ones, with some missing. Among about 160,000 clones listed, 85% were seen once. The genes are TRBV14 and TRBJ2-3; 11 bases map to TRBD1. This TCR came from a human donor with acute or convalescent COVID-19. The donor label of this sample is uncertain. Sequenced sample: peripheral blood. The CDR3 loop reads CASSHGTGGTDTQYF. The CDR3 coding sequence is TGTGCCAGCAGCCATGGGACAGGGGGAACAGATACGCAGTATTTT. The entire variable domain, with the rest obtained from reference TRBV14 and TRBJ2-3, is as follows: EAGVTQFPSHSVIEKGQTVTLRCDPISGHDNLYWYRRVMGKEIKFLLHFVKESKQDESGMPNNRFLAERTGGTYSTLKVQPAELEDSGVYFCASSHGTGGTDTQYFGPGTRLTVL.